Below are 29 T cell receptor beta chains sequenced from a single sample in a study of T cells in Graves' hyperthyroidism and ophthalmopathy. TCR beta CDR3 regions were amplified from RNA. An initial round of RT-PCR targeting the TCR CDR3 relied on the HTBI primer set. TCRdb independently ran MiXCR on the multiplex PCR reads; one entry per CDR3 protein. Seen here are 350,000 to 450,000 distinct CDR3 sequences, roughly 15% observed once, and the top ten hold 30% to 40%. The sequenced sample consisted of blood. The receptor source for this set is a woman aged 25 to 39 with Graves' hyperthyroidism that later progressed to Graves' ophthalmopathy.

This clonotype was detected many times. V is TRBV11-2 and J is TRBJ2-1; D might be TRBD2 (5 bases). There are 14 residues in the CDR3. Per the germline V gene, CDR1 is SGHAT and CDR2 is FQNNGV. V was trimmed by 4 bases and J by 4 bases, leaving 11 bases between them. CDR3 amino acids: CASSSRTFYNEQFF. In nucleotides, the CDR3 is TGTGCCAGCAGCTCACGGACTTTTTACAATGAGCAGTTCTTC. Complete variable domain (other parts from reference TRBV11-2 and TRBJ2-1): EAGVAQSPRYKIIEKRQSVAFWCNPISGHATLYWYQQILGQGPKLLIQFQNNGVVDDSQLPKDRFSAERLKGVDSTLKIQPAKLEDSAVYLCASSSRTFYNEQFFGPGTRLTVL.

This clonotype was seen many times. V usage is TRBV19 and J usage is TRBJ2-2, with D uncertain. Trimming removed 5 bases from V and 6 bases from J, with 13 bases in between. Germline values: CDR1 LNHDA, CDR2 SQIVND (reference sequence). CDR3 size: 14 residues. CDR3 sequence: CASSPTRGPGELFF. The CDR3 nucleotides are TGTGCCAGTAGTCCGACCCGCGGCCCCGGGGAGCTGTTTTTT.

J is TRBJ2-3 and V is TRBV27, with 13 bases identical to TRBD2. This CDR3 spans 20 amino acids. The V gene's germline CDR1 is MNHEY and CDR2 SMNVEV (reference sequence). V dropped 6 bases and J dropped 0; count of bases not matched to a gene: 15. The CDR3 region has the DNA TGTGCCAGCAGCGACCCCTGGACTAGCGGGAGTAGTAACAGCACAGATACGCAGTATTTT. This translates into CASSDPWTSGSSNSTDTQYF.

Of note for this clonotype: A much bigger clone sits one base away, suggesting this may be a read error. The missing conserved phenylalanine or tryptophan at the end of this CDR3 makes a read error likely. The chain has TRBV6-1 and TRBJ2-3, with 9 nucleotides matching TRBD2. J lost 0 bases, V lost 5 bases, and 6 bases had no gene match. Germline CDR1 MNHNS, CDR2 SASEGT. This CDR3 is 16 amino acids long. CDR3 amino acids: CASSPLAGASTDTQYL. The CDR3 DNA is TGTGCCAGCAGTCCCTTAGCGGGAGCTAGCACAGATACGCAGTATCTT.

Concerning this clonotype itself: Germline and junction disagree at one end, which may indicate a read error. CDR3 DNA: TGTGCCAGCTCACGAGCTAGCGGGGTAACAGACACGCAGTATTTT. Residues: CASSRASGVTDTQYF. This chain connects TRBV18 to TRBJ2-3; 9 nucleotides agree with TRBD2. Germline CDR1 reads KGHSH; CDR2 reads LQKENI. The CDR3 spans 15 residues.

The rearrangement links TRBV6-1 to TRBJ2-1; 7 bases fit TRBD1. Germline values: CDR1 MNHNS, CDR2 SASEGT. J gave up 3 bases and V 6 bases, and 8 bases lay outside the gene matches. There are 15 residues in the CDR3. For the CDR3, the DNA is TGTGCCAGCAGAGACGTGGGACAGAACTACAATGAGCAGTTCTTC. It translates to CASRDVGQNYNEQFF.

V and J are TRBV6-5 and TRBJ1-6; no clear D. The germline CDR1 and CDR2 sequences are MNHEY and SVGAGI. The ends were cut back, 4 bases at V and 4 bases at J, with 8 bases in the middle. There are 14 residues in the CDR3. The CDR3 region has the DNA TGTGCCAGCAGTTTTACGGGGTATAATTCACCCCTCCACTTT. Translation gives CASSFTGYNSPLHF.

This clonotype was detected many times. The chain combines TRBV11-1 with TRBJ1-1; D is possibly TRBD1 (5 bases). CDR3 length: 12 amino acids. CDR1 is SGHAT and CDR2 is FQDESV in the germline V gene (reference sequence). V lost 1 base and J 5 bases, leaving 5 bases between the germline ends. The CDR3 bases are TGTGCCAGCAGCTTAGGGACAACTGAAGCTTTCTTT. Translating it yields CASSLGTTEAFF. Filled out from reference TRBV11-1 and TRBJ1-1, the complete variable domain reads EAEVAQSPRYKITEKSQAVAFWCDPISGHATLYWYRQILGQGPELLVQFQDESVVDDSQLPKDRFSAERLKGVDSTLKIQPAELGDSAMYLCASSLGTTEAFFGQGTRLTVV.

This clonotype turned up a few times. This chain joins TRBV7-9 and TRBJ1-1; possibly TRBD1 for D (6 bases). The CDR3 covers 14 residues. Deletions cut 1 base from V and 5 bases from J, with 11 bases between. Germline CDR1 is SEHNR and CDR2 is FQNEAQ (reference sequence). The CDR3 region is CASSLVTRGTEAFF. In DNA, the CDR3 is TGTGCCAGCAGCTTAGTTACGAGGGGGACTGAAGCTTTCTTT.

As concerns this clonotype: A clone one base away is much larger, so this may be a read error. The chain joins TRBV2 to TRBJ2-7, with a weak D call TRBD1 (5 bases). V was trimmed by 11 bases and J by 2 bases, leaving 19 bases between them. This CDR3 is 14 amino acids long. Germline-derived CDR1 and CDR2 are SNHLY and FYNNEI. The CDR3 sequence: CAGLLQVEAYEQYF. The CDR3 DNA reads as TGTGCCGGCCTATTACAGGTGGAAGCCTACGAGCAGTACTTC.

This clonotype was detected only a few times. The CDR3 nucleotides read TGTGCCAGCACTAGGACAGTTAGTGGTGCAGATACGCAGTATTTT. Protein sequence: CASTRTVSGADTQYF. V is TRBV6-1 and J is TRBJ2-3; a weak D match, TRBD1 (6 bases). The germline gives CDR1 MNHNS, CDR2 SASEGT. Trimming stripped 7 bases from V and 4 bases from J, with 18 bases between. This CDR3 region has 15 residues.

This clonotype was counted only a few times. The rearrangement links TRBV20-1 to TRBJ2-5; the match to TRBD2 covers 10 bases. The CDR3 sequence is 17 residues long. Trimming cost V 0 bases and J 4 bases; bases outside gene matches: 11. Germline loops: CDR1 DFQATT, CDR2 SNEGSKA (reference sequence). The CDR3 bases are TGCAGTGCTAGAGACTCGCAAGCGGGGGGGCGCGCAGAGACCCAGTACTTC. Residues: CSARDSQAGGRAETQYF.

The chain carries TRBV18 and TRBJ2-1; D not resolved. With 0 bases removed from V and 12 bases from J, the gap between germline ends came to 12 bases. Germline V lookup: CDR1 KGHSH, CDR2 LQKENI. The CDR3 has 13 amino acids. This CDR3 is CASSPPTLIRQFF. CDR3 in DNA: TGTGCCAGCTCACCACCGACGTTGATCCGGCAGTTCTTC.

This clonotype was seen many times. The chain joins TRBV27 to TRBJ2-1; 16 bases align to TRBD2. Germline assignment: CDR1 MNHEY and CDR2 SMNVEV (reference sequence). J was trimmed by 2 bases and V by 2 bases; bases with no gene match: 3. The CDR3 consists of 18 residues. CDR3 sequence reads: CASSLTGLAGGPYNEQFF. CDR3 sequence (DNA): TGTGCCAGCAGTTTAACGGGACTAGCGGGGGGGCCCTACAATGAGCAGTTCTTC.

The chain uses TRBV19 and TRBJ1-6; 7 bases align to TRBD1. Trimming removed 6 bases from V and 11 bases from J; junction bases left unmatched: 13. The length of the CDR3 is 15 residues. Germline CDR1 is LNHDA and CDR2 is SQIVND (reference sequence). The CDR3 here is CASSRSTGSDPPLHF. In DNA, the CDR3 is TGTGCCAGTAGCCGATCGACAGGGTCGGATCCACCCCTCCACTTT.

The chain recombines TRBV28 with TRBJ2-2, with a weak D call TRBD1 (5 bases). Per germline, CDR1 MDHEN and CDR2 SYDVKM. The CDR3 runs 12 residues. V was cut by 6 bases and J by 6 bases, with 8 bases left in between. As DNA, the CDR3 is TGTGCCAGCAGGGGGCTCGCCGGGGAGCTGTTTTTT. Amino acids: CASRGLAGELFF.

The gene calls are TRBV20-1 and TRBJ2-1; TRBD1 agrees at 7 bases. The CDR3 consists of 15 residues. Germline CDR1 reads DFQATT; CDR2 reads SNEGSKA (reference sequence). V trimming: 2 bases; J trimming: 4 bases; junction bases outside the gene matches: 8. CDR3 bases: TGCAGTGCTAGACGGACAGGCCAATTTTACAATGAGCAGTTCTTC. Translated, it gives CSARRTGQFYNEQFF.

This clonotype has at least ten counts. V and J are TRBV10-2 and TRBJ2-2; 8 nucleotides line up with TRBD2. This CDR3 contains 16 residues. Germline assignment: CDR1 WSHSY and CDR2 SAAADI. V gave up 6 bases and J gave up 1 base; unmatched junction bases: 7. The chain's CDR3 is CASRTLAGQNTGELFF. The CDR3 DNA sequence: TGCGCCAGCAGGACCTTAGCGGGACAGAACACCGGGGAGCTGTTTTTT.

This chain's CDR3 is CASSETIISGNTIYF. CDR3 nucleotides: TGTGCCAGCAGTGAAACCATCATCTCTGGAAACACCATATATTTT. The chain carries TRBV25-1 and TRBJ1-3, with D unclear. The CDR3 length is 15 residues. The V end lost 2 bases, the J end lost 0 bases, and 8 bases lay between the germline ends. Germline CDR1 reads MGHDK; CDR2 reads SYGVNS.

This clonotype was found many times. The V gene is TRBV29-1, the J gene TRBJ1-2; tentatively, D is TRBD1 (6 bases). CDR1 is SQVTM, CDR2 ANQGSEA, per germline. The CDR3 length is 13 residues. V lost 6 bases and J lost 5, with 16 bases in between. The CDR3 here is CSVQGQPAYGYTF. In DNA form, the CDR3 reads TGCAGCGTACAGGGCCAACCCGCTTATGGCTACACCTTC.

This clonotype was observed at least ten times. The chain couples TRBV6-1 to TRBJ1-2; tentative D call: TRBD1 (5 bases). V shed 5 bases and J shed 3 bases, with 19 bases lying between them. Germline values: CDR1 MNHNS, CDR2 SASEGT. There are 16 residues in the CDR3. The CDR3 DNA sequence: TGTGCCAGCAGTCCCATCTTAAGACAGTTGCACTATGGCTACACCTTC. Amino acids: CASSPILRQLHYGYTF.

This clonotype was recorded many times. The chain uses TRBV27 and TRBJ1-5, with 7 bases lining up with TRBD1. CDR3 size: 13 residues. Germline V lookup: CDR1 MNHEY, CDR2 SMNVEV (reference sequence). The trim removed 6 bases at V and 6 bases at J, leaving 5 bases unmatched. The CDR3 here is CASRRQGGQPQHF. The CDR3 DNA sequence: TGTGCCAGCAGGCGGCAGGGGGGTCAGCCCCAGCATTTT.

This clonotype has a count of ten or more. The V call is TRBV11-2, the J call TRBJ2-1, with D possibly matching TRBD2 (7 bases). Germline CDR1 SGHAT, CDR2 FQNNGV. There are 15 residues in the CDR3. Trimming took off 2 bases at V and 7 bases at J, with 15 bases between the two ends. As DNA, the CDR3 is TGTGCCAGCAGCTTAAGGGGGGGGCTCGGGAATGAGCAGTTCTTC. This codes for CASSLRGGLGNEQFF.

This chain uses TRBV29-1 with TRBJ2-7; TRBD2 matches 9 bases. CDR3 length equals 15 residues. J lost 3 bases, V lost 7 bases, and 13 bases had no gene match. Germline-derived CDR1 and CDR2 are SQVTM and ANQGSEA. CDR3 amino acids: CSAVLAGPIHYEQYF. The CDR3 DNA reads as TGCAGCGCTGTACTAGCGGGTCCAATTCACTACGAGCAGTACTTC.

This clonotype was recorded at least ten times. The rearrangement joins TRBV6-5 to TRBJ1-5; D possibly corresponds to TRBD1 (6 bases). The V gene lost 0 bases and the J gene lost 5 bases, with 14 bases spanning the gap. The CDR3 extends over 16 amino acids. Germline lookup yields CDR1 MNHEY and CDR2 SVGAGI. This CDR3 is CASSYSGRGGDQPQHF. In DNA form, the CDR3 reads TGTGCCAGCAGTTACTCAGGCAGGGGAGGCGATCAGCCCCAGCATTTT.

At least ten counts were recorded for this clonotype. The CDR3 protein is CASRRGLDSTPEINEKLFF. The CDR3 nucleotides read TGTGCCAGCAGGAGGGGATTAGACAGTACCCCGGAAATTAATGAAAAACTGTTTTTT. The genes are TRBV2 and TRBJ1-4; D perhaps matches TRBD1 (5 bases). Germline CDR1 and CDR2: SNHLY and FYNNEI. Trimming took off 6 bases at V and 4 bases at J, with 27 bases between the two ends. The CDR3 loop spans 19 amino acids.

In its sample, this clonotype was seen many times. V is TRBV27 and J is TRBJ2-3; no clear D gene. From germline, CDR1 is MNHEY and CDR2 SMNVEV (reference sequence). Trimming took off 1 base at V and 6 bases at J, with 14 bases between the two ends. This CDR3 comprises 15 residues. CDR3 nucleotide sequence: TGTGCCAGCAGTTTATGGGCCACAGCCAGGGATACGCAGTATTTT. It is translated as CASSLWATARDTQYF.

This clonotype has a handful of counts. The chain recombines TRBV19 with TRBJ1-4, with a tentative D call TRBD1 (5 bases). The CDR3 is made up of 16 amino acids. Between the trimmed V and J ends, which lost 3 bases and 1 base, there was a span of 12 bases. CDR1 is LNHDA and CDR2 is SQIVND in the germline V gene (reference sequence). Here the CDR3 reads CASSILGRLTNEKLFF. The CDR3 coding sequence is TGTGCCAGTAGTATCTTGGGACGGCTAACTAATGAAAAACTGTTTTTT.

The table lists this clonotype with many counts. V is TRBV28 and J is TRBJ2-7, with TRBD1 identical over 7 bases. CDR3 length: 15 amino acids. Germline CDR1 reads MDHEN; CDR2 reads SYDVKM. V was pared by 2 bases and J by 1 base, with 5 bases of the junction left unmatched. CDR3: CASSLGTVLSYEQYF. The CDR3 nucleotides read TGTGCCAGCAGTTTAGGGACAGTCCTTTCCTACGAGCAGTACTTC. The complete variable domain, with remaining parts taken from reference TRBV28 and TRBJ2-7, reads DVKVTQSSRYLVKRTGEKVFLECVQDMDHENMFWYRQDPGLGLRLIYFSYDVKMKEKGDIPEGYSVSREKKERFSLILESASTNQTSMYLCASSLGTVLSYEQYFGPGTRLTVT.